This paragraph reports one TCR beta chain. Its antigen is as yet unknown. Some second doses came at about 4 weeks and others at about 12 weeks; these were pooled. Method: immunoSEQ multiplex PCR; TCRdb's copy keeps in-frame clones and lacks some. The table shows more than 85,000 clones, with 84% occurring only once. V was trimmed by 3 bases and J by 1 base, leaving 16 bases between them. This CDR3 is built from 16 residues. Germline loops: CDR1 LGHDT, CDR2 YNNKEL (reference sequence). The data were taken from a study of T cell responses to AZD1222 COVID-19 vaccine. Study results and caveats: The span of vaccine-associated CD4 TCRs extended across spike, with dominance at 160-218 and 743-854.

Sequencing used peripheral blood, obtained 28 days after the second AZD1222 dose. This receptor was taken from an adult who received the AZD1222 COVID-19 vaccine. This chain uses TRBV3-1 (or the pseudogene TRBV3-2) with TRBJ2-7, with D possibly matching TRBD2 (7 bases). The CDR3 DNA sequence: TGTGCCAGCAGCCAGAACAAAGGGGGGGGTTCCTACGAGCAGTACTTC. It codes for CASSQNKGGGSYEQYF.